These 19 T cell receptor beta chains share one sample of origin, sequenced in a study of CD4+ T cells in melanoma. The data were produced by immunoSEQ multiplex PCR, yet TCRdb's version contains in-frame clones alone and is incomplete. This sample yields about 110,000 clones, of which roughly 90% are seen a single time; about 3.3% belongs to the top ten. Material: peripheral blood. The origin of the receptors is a human donor with melanoma.

The chain has TRBV11-2 and TRBJ2-7; possibly TRBD1 or TRBD2 for D (5 bases each). The ends were cut back, 5 bases at V and 1 base at J, with 12 bases in the middle. Germline CDR1 is SGHAT and CDR2 is FQNNGV. The CDR3 is made up of 14 amino acids. CDR3 loop: CASSTRDGSYEQYF. The DNA of the CDR3 is TGTGCCAGCAGCACGAGGGACGGTTCCTACGAGCAGTACTTC.

The chain recombines TRBV28 with TRBJ2-7; TRBD1 might be the D (6 bases). Looked up from germline, CDR1 is MDHEN and CDR2 is SYDVKM. The CDR3 covers 14 residues. Trimming left V 5 bases short and J 7 bases short, with 18 bases between. CDR3 DNA sequence: TGTGCCAGCAGTCCGACAGGTCCCGGGCCGGAGCAGTACTTC. It specifies CASSPTGPGPEQYF.

CDR3: CASSPRRGEYNEQFF. The CDR3 DNA reads TGTGCCAGCTCACCACGGCGGGGGGAATACAATGAGCAGTTCTTC. V is TRBV18 and J is TRBJ2-1, with 8 positions matching TRBD2. After removal of 1 base from V and 4 bases from J, the junction contained 3 bases not matched to a gene. The CDR3 covers 15 residues. The germline CDR1 and CDR2 sequences are KGHSH and LQKENI. Drawing the rest from reference TRBV18 and TRBJ2-1, the complete variable domain is NAGVMQNPRHLVRRRGQEARLRCSPMKGHSHVYWYRQLPEEGLKFMVYLQKENIIDESGMPKERFSAEFPKEGPSILRIQQVVRGDSAAYFCASSPRRGEYNEQFFGPGTRLTVL.

This chain joins TRBV9 and TRBJ2-5; 9 bases fit TRBD2. V shed 0 bases and J 3 bases; nucleotides not matched to a gene: 9. The CDR3 length is 17 residues. From germline, CDR1 is SGDLS and CDR2 YYNGEE. The chain's CDR3 is CASSVGGSGGWEETQYF. The CDR3 DNA reads TGTGCCAGCAGCGTAGGCGGTAGCGGGGGATGGGAAGAGACCCAGTACTTC.

The V and J genes are TRBV4-3 and TRBJ1-4, with D unclear. The CDR3 is 14 amino acids. The germline V and J ends were trimmed by 4 bases and 3 bases, with 9 bases remaining between them. Germline-derived CDR1 and CDR2 are LGHNA and YSLEER. DNA of the CDR3: TGCGCCAGCAGCCGGGAGGGATCTAATGAAAAACTGTTTTTT. This gives the protein CASSREGSNEKLFF.

The genes are TRBV11-2 and TRBJ2-1; D not certain. The V gene's germline CDR1 is SGHAT and CDR2 FQNNGV. The CDR3 has 12 amino acids. Trimming removed 2 bases from V and 9 bases from J, with 8 bases in between. The CDR3 is CASSLTVGEQFF. The CDR3 DNA sequence: TGTGCCAGCAGCTTAACGGTCGGTGAGCAGTTCTTC.

The chain recombines TRBV30 with TRBJ2-1; possibly TRBD2 for D (5 bases). Germline V gene lookup returns CDR1 GTSNPN and CDR2 SVGIG (reference sequence). The V end lost 3 bases, the J end lost 15 bases, and 21 bases lay between the germline ends. The length of the CDR3 is 13 residues. CDR3 protein: CAWSDVPGFRRFF. DNA of the CDR3: TGTGCCTGGAGCGACGTCCCGGGATTCCGTCGGTTCTTC.

The chain carries TRBV4-2 and TRBJ2-2; TRBD1 aligns across 7 bases. The CDR3 runs to 18 residues. CDR1 LGHNA and CDR2 YNFKEQ come from the germline V gene. V lost 0 bases, J lost 4 bases, and 11 bases stayed unmatched. The CDR3 loop is CASSQDLGGSRGTGELFF. CDR3 DNA: TGTGCCAGCAGCCAAGACTTAGGGGGCTCACGAGGCACCGGGGAGCTGTTTTTT.

The V call is TRBV15, the J call TRBJ2-7; TRBD1 is a possible D gene (5 bases). CDR3 length equals 14 residues. Trimming removed 0 bases from V and 8 bases from J, with 14 bases in between. Looked up from germline, CDR1 is LNHNV and CDR2 is YYDKDF (reference sequence). This CDR3 reads CATSRDQGSLQQYF. DNA of the CDR3: TGTGCCACCAGCAGAGATCAGGGTTCCCTACAGCAGTACTTC.

J is TRBJ2-3 and V is TRBV7-2; D gene uncertain. Trimming shortened V by 5 bases and J by 4 bases, and 13 bases separated the two germline ends. The germline CDR1 and CDR2 sequences are SGHTA and FQGNSA. This CDR3 has 14 amino acids. Here the CDR3 reads CASSPLRGADTQYF. CDR3 DNA: TGTGCCAGCAGCCCGCTGCGTGGGGCAGATACGCAGTATTTT.

This clone is a singleton in its sample. This chain links TRBV7-9 with TRBJ1-2; no clear D gene. The V gene's germline CDR1 is SEHNR and CDR2 FQNEAQ (reference sequence). The V end was cut by 1 base, the J end by 2 bases, with 8 bases between. The CDR3 covers 14 residues. The DNA for the CDR3 is TGTGCCAGCAGCTTAGGGCTCTCAAACTATGGCTACACCTTC. It codes for CASSLGLSNYGYTF. Filled out from reference TRBV7-9 and TRBJ1-2, the complete variable domain reads DTGVSQNPRHKITKRGQNVTFRCDPISEHNRLYWYRQTLGQGPEFLTYFQNEAQLEKSRLLSDRFSAERPKGSFSTLEIQRTEQGDSAMYLCASSLGLSNYGYTFGSGTRLTVV.

The chain links TRBV7-2 to TRBJ2-6, with 7 bases that match TRBD2. From germline, CDR1 is SGHTA and CDR2 FQGNSA. The V gene end was trimmed by 5 bases and the J gene end by 11 bases; junction bases not matched to a gene: 9. This CDR3 is 14 amino acids long. CDR3 loop: CASSPSGGGHVLTF. The CDR3 nucleotides read TGTGCCAGCAGCCCTTCGGGGGGTGGCCACGTCCTGACTTTC.

This chain connects TRBV30 to TRBJ2-1; possible D gene TRBD2, 5 bases. Per the germline V gene, CDR1 is GTSNPN and CDR2 is SVGIG (reference sequence). Trimming took off 2 bases at V and 0 bases at J, with 8 bases between the two ends. The CDR3 has 14 residues. Written as DNA, the CDR3 is TGTGCCTGGAGTCGAGGGAACTCCTACAATGAGCAGTTCTTC. Translating gives CAWSRGNSYNEQFF.

The V call is TRBV19, the J call TRBJ1-1; tentative D call: TRBD1 (5 bases). The CDR3 contains 15 residues. Trimming cost V 2 bases and J 5 bases, with 15 bases left between them. Germline values: CDR1 LNHDA, CDR2 SQIVND (reference sequence). CDR3 DNA sequence: TGTGCCAGTAGTATAAAGTTGGGGGAGGGGACTGAAGCTTTCTTT. Translating gives CASSIKLGEGTEAFF.

V gene TRBV7-9 combines with J gene TRBJ2-3; D is unresolved. V lost 0 bases, J lost 2 bases, and 9 bases lay in between. The CDR3 has 15 amino acids. Germline-derived CDR1 and CDR2 are SEHNR and FQNEAQ (reference sequence). The CDR3 region is CASSLAGSPTDTQYF. CDR3 bases: TGTGCCAGCAGCTTAGCGGGCAGCCCCACAGATACGCAGTATTTT.

The chain recombines TRBV11-2 with TRBJ2-3, with 10 bases lining up with TRBD2. The CDR3 loop spans 16 amino acids. V shed 2 bases, J shed 3 bases, and the junction held 5 bases outside the gene matches. The V gene's germline CDR1 is SGHAT and CDR2 FQNNGV. For the CDR3, the DNA is TGTGCCAGCAGCTTACTAGCGGGAGCTTTTACAGATACGCAGTATTTT. Residues: CASSLLAGAFTDTQYF.

V is TRBV4-2 and J is TRBJ1-3; D is uncertain. The CDR3 runs 14 residues. The V end lost 0 bases, the J end lost 0 bases, and 3 bases lay between the germline ends. The germline V gene has CDR1 LGHNA and CDR2 YNFKEQ. CDR3 in DNA: TGTGCCAGCAGCCAAGATAGCTCTGGAAACACCATATATTTT. Translating gives CASSQDSSGNTIYF.

The chain is built from TRBV25-1 and TRBJ1-2; no reliable D call. The ends were cut back, 10 bases at V and 6 bases at J, with 9 bases in the middle. The germline gives CDR1 MGHDK, CDR2 SYGVNS. CDR3 length equals 10 residues. The CDR3 spells CATDGNGYTF. DNA of the CDR3: TGTGCCACTGATGGGAATGGCTACACCTTC.

The genes are TRBV5-6 and TRBJ2-7; 7 bases are a match to TRBD2. Germline CDR1 and CDR2: SGHDT and YYEEEE. CDR3 size: 16 residues. V lost 2 bases, J lost 1 base, and 9 bases stayed unmatched. The CDR3 loop is CASSFWGGKSSYEQYF. The DNA for the CDR3 is TGTGCCAGCAGCTTTTGGGGAGGGAAATCTTCCTACGAGCAGTACTTC.